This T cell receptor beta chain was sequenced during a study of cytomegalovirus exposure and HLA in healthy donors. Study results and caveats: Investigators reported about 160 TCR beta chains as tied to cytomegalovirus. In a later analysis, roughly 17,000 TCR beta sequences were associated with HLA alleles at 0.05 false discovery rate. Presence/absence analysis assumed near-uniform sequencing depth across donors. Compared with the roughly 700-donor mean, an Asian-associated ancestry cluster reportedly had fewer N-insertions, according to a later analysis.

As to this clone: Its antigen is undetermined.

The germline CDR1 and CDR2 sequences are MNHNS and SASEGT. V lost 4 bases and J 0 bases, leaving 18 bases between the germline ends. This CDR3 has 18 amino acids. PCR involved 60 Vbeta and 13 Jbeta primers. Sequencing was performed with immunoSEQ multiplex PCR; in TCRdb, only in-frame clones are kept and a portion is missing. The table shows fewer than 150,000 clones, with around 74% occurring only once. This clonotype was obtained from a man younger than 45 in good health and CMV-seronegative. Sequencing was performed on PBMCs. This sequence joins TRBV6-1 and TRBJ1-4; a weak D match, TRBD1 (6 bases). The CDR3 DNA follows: TGTGCCAGCAGTGGCCGAACAGGGAAAGAAGCAACTAATGAAAAACTGTTTTTT. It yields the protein CASSGRTGKEATNEKLFF.